What follows describes a single T cell receptor (beta chain). A much larger clone sits a single nucleotide away, making a read error possible. The conserved closing phenylalanine or tryptophan is absent in this CDR3, likely reflecting a read error. Total RNA (around 500 ng) served as template for TCR beta cDNA synthesis primed by a constant-region primer. The TCR beta library was amplified through three nested multiplex PCR rounds in a modified ARM-PCR procedure. The opening two PCR rounds, ten to eleven cycles each, paired TRBV1-TRBV30 forward primers with a C-beta reverse primer. TCRdb reanalysed the multiplex PCR reads using MiXCR and keeps one entry per CDR3 protein. The sample consists of 300,000 to 400,000 distinct CDR3 sequences, around three fifths of them appearing once. The data are from a study of tumor-infiltrating lymphocytes in primary liver carcinoma. On the study more broadly: Ages ranged from 30 to 69, with HCC or mixed HCC-cholangiocarcinoma.

V shed 5 bases, J shed 4 bases, and the junction held 8 bases outside the gene matches. Germline V CDR1 and CDR2: MNHNS, SASEGT. This CDR3 is built from 15 residues. The researchers obtained blood RNA from unsorted whole blood and also extracted germline DNA. Sequencing input: peripheral blood. The chain employs TRBV6-1 and TRBJ1-2; 9 bases agree with TRBD1. The clonotype originates from a man in his forties with primary liver carcinoma and hepatitis B virus infection. The CDR3 DNA reads TGTGCCAGCAGTACTACAAGACAGGGGGTCTATGGCTACACCTCC. This encodes CASSTTRQGVYGYTS.